The rows below give T cell receptor beta chains drawn from one sample of a study of blood T cell repertoires in COVID-19. Sequencing used immunoSEQ multiplex PCR; TCRdb keeps in-frame clones, though not all of them. The sample yields under 150,000 clones, approximately 90% seen once. Sequencing input: peripheral blood. The source is a human donor with active COVID-19. The donor label of this sample is uncertain. CDR3s leave out the opening cysteine and the closing phenylalanine or tryptophan. The listing skips clone size in some rows; elsewhere it reads once, few, many or a size class.

clone size	V gene	J gene	CDR3 protein
.	TRBV18	TRBJ2-3	ASSRTGKVDTQY
once	TRBV11-3	TRBJ1-1	ASSRQGLTEAF
.	TRBV19	TRBJ1-1	ASSPAAESTEAF
.	TRBV5-1	TRBJ2-1	ASSGGLAHSYNEQF
.	TRBV7-2	TRBJ1-6	ASSLRTGNSPLH
.	TRBV5-6	TRBJ1-2	ASSQDRGRWGYT
.	TRBV9	TRBJ2-1	ASSVAEAEQF
.	TRBV27	TRBJ1-6	ASMLSRGSPLH
once	TRBV5-5	TRBJ2-5	ASSLGGQYQETQY
.	TRBV4-3	TRBJ1-6	ASSQDVAGSPLH
.	TRBV5-3	TRBJ2-5	ARSADGETQETQY
once	TRBV12-3/TRBV12-4	TRBJ2-7	ASSQGQVGY
.	TRBV10-3	TRBJ1-4	AISDSGGTGNEKLF
.	TRBV6-1	TRBJ1-1	ASSERQRRTEAF
.	TRBV7-9	TRBJ2-2	ASSPPGHSNTGELF
.	TRBV5-1	TRBJ2-2	ASSLDRGIGELF
.	TRBV7-2	TRBJ1-1	ASSGDIRNTEAF
few	TRBV2	TRBJ1-2	ASTQDRNRGGYT
few	TRBV5-4	TRBJ1-6	ASSLIDRWNSPLH
.	TRBV7-9	TRBJ1-2	ASSLGRAAEGGHGYT
.	TRBV4-1	TRBJ2-7	ASSQESFDEQY
.	TRBV4-1	TRBJ1-4	ASSQDGTGNEKLF
.	TRBV9	TRBJ2-2	ASSVSSNTGELF
.	TRBV4-3	TRBJ2-6	ASSQDLSGTGGASGANVLT
.	TRBV5-4	TRBJ1-3	ASSRTGEWEY
.	TRBV19	TRBJ2-1	ASSEIVQGGYNEQF
.	TRBV2	TRBJ2-5	ASGTEETQY
few	TRBV27	TRBJ1-5	ATSIQGALGPQH
.	TRBV28	TRBJ2-3	ASSLLRGILDTQY
.	TRBV4-2	TRBJ1-4	ASSQAMAARRDEKLF
.	TRBV6-5	TRBJ2-7	ASSTARSYEQY
.	TRBV7-2	TRBJ1-3	ASSLGSGSSGNTIY
once	TRBV5-1	TRBJ1-1	ASSSGDFEAF
.	TRBV14	TRBJ2-1	ASSQDFSGVINEQF
.	TRBV5-4	TRBJ2-3	ASSLFRADTQY
.	TRBV4-3	TRBJ2-2	ASSHPHKGENTGELF
.	TRBV6-6	TRBJ2-1	ASSRTDGTYNEQF
.	TRBV2	TRBJ1-1	ASSFQTKNTEAF
.	TRBV2	TRBJ2-3	ASSVAGEPKGTDTQY
.	TRBV7-8	TRBJ2-1	ASRRSGYAYNEQF